This is a list of T cell receptor beta chains from one sample in a study of T-cell reconstitution after alpha-beta-depleted transplantation in children. TCRdb processed the PCR reads anew with MiXCR; each CDR3 protein has one entry. The table has around 600,000 distinct CDR3 sequences, 20% to 25% seen once. The material sequenced was PBMCs, mostly from graft donor cells, taken 360 days after TCRalphabeta/CD19-depleted stem cell transplant. The receptors shown here come from a boy less than two years old who had a stem cell transplant for acute myeloid leukemia, so the T cells may come from the graft donor. The CDR3 runs from the conserved cysteine through the conserved F or W. The order of the fields is CDR3 protein, CDR3 DNA, clone size, J gene, D gene, V gene. D genes are given only for firm matches. A clone size is listed for some rows: how often the clone was seen (once, few, many), or a class if it is expanded.

CASSNPGDEAFF | TGTGCCAGCAGTAACCCAGGGGATGAAGCTTTCTTT | . | TRBJ1-1 | . | TRBV27
CAISRDTEKLFF | TGTGCCATCAGCCGGGACACAGAAAAACTGTTTTTT | . | TRBJ1-4 | . | TRBV10-3
CSARDPADPQGGGYTF | TGCAGTGCTAGAGACCCCGCTGATCCCCAGGGAGGGGGCTACACCTTC | many | TRBJ1-2 | . | TRBV20-1
CATSRAPDSAKNIQYF | TGTGCCACCAGCAGAGCCCCCGACTCAGCCAAAAACATTCAGTACTTC | . | TRBJ2-4 | . | TRBV15
CASGTYTGELFF | TGTGCCTCCGGGACTTACACCGGGGAGCTGTTTTTT | . | TRBJ2-2 | . | TRBV15
CSASSGGLSEQYF | TGCAGTGCTAGTTCAGGGGGCTTAAGCGAGCAGTACTTC | few | TRBJ2-7 | TRBD1 | TRBV20-1
CATSGQGLDTQYF | TGTGCCACCAGCGGACAGGGGCTAGATACGCAGTATTTT | many | TRBJ2-3 | TRBD1 | TRBV15
CSGLGQSSYNEQFF | TGCAGTGGGTTGGGGCAGAGCTCCTACAATGAGCAGTTCTTC | . | TRBJ2-1 | . | TRBV20-1
CALVKDSQETQYF | TGTGCCCTGGTCAAGGACAGTCAAGAGACCCAGTACTTC | many | TRBJ2-5 | . | TRBV30
CATSSEGFLQGEGYEQYF | TGTGCCACCAGCAGTGAAGGTTTTCTACAGGGGGAGGGCTACGAGCAGTACTTC | . | TRBJ2-7 | . | TRBV15
CASSQPNSYNEQFF | TGTGCCAGCAGCCAACCCAACTCCTACAATGAGCAGTTCTTC | many | TRBJ2-1 | . | TRBV11-2
CASSYSGLAGGNEQFF | TGTGCCAGCAGTTACTCCGGACTAGCGGGGGGTAATGAGCAGTTCTTC | . | TRBJ2-1 | TRBD2 | TRBV6-5
CASSFNGNDRDLFNEQFF | TGTGCCAGCAGTTTTAATGGTAACGACAGGGACCTTTTCAATGAGCAGTTCTTC | many | TRBJ2-1 | TRBD1 | TRBV12-3/TRBV12-4
CASSSPPLDGGETQYF | TGTGCCAGCAGTTCCCCGCCCTTGGACGGCGGAGAGACCCAGTACTTC | many | TRBJ2-5 | . | TRBV12-3/TRBV12-4
CASSSAGATYEQYF | TGTGCCAGCAGTTCCGCCGGGGCGACCTACGAGCAGTACTTC | many | TRBJ2-7 | . | TRBV12-3/TRBV12-4
CSALDPYYYEQYF | TGCAGTGCCCTCGATCCCTACTACTACGAGCAGTACTTC | many | TRBJ2-7 | . | TRBV20-1
CASSLSVRQETQYF | TGTGCCAGCAGTTTATCAGTTAGGCAAGAGACCCAGTACTTC | many | TRBJ2-5 | . | TRBV27
CASSHLPLAGEETQYF | TGTGCCAGCAGCCACCTACCTCTGGCAGGGGAAGAGACCCAGTACTTC | few | TRBJ2-5 | . | TRBV14
CASSLGGPEAFF | TGTGCCAGCAGCTTAGGGGGACCTGAAGCTTTCTTT | many | TRBJ1-1 | . | TRBV7-3
CASSEDSPLHF | TGTGCCAGCAGCGAGGATTCACCCCTCCACTTT | many | TRBJ1-6 | . | TRBV11-2
CSVERPRGYNEQFF | TGCAGCGTTGAGCGACCCCGGGGCTACAATGAGCAGTTCTTC | many | TRBJ2-1 | . | TRBV29-1
CASSFGPDDTDTQYF | TGTGCCAGCAGTTTCGGGCCGGACGACACAGATACGCAGTATTTT | few | TRBJ2-3 | . | TRBV12-3/TRBV12-4
CASSLRRLAVTGELFF | TGTGCCAGCAGTTTAAGGAGACTAGCGGTTACCGGGGAGCTGTTTTTT | . | TRBJ2-2 | TRBD2 | TRBV12-3/TRBV12-4
CASSLVQDNEQFF | TGTGCCAGCAGCTTAGTACAGGACAATGAGCAGTTCTTC | few | TRBJ2-1 | . | TRBV11-2
CASSTGGPQYF | TGTGCCAGCAGTACGGGGGGGCCCCAGTACTTC | . | TRBJ2-5 | TRBD2 | TRBV6-5
CSARDRKGTGISEQYF | TGCAGTGCTAGAGATCGGAAAGGGACAGGGATTTCCGAGCAGTACTTC | few | TRBJ2-7 | TRBD1 | TRBV20-1
CASSSGGASYRETQYF | TGTGCCAGCAGCTCGGGGGGGGCCTCTTATAGGGAGACCCAGTACTTC | . | TRBJ2-5 | TRBD2 | TRBV6-1
CSAPSIPNSPLHF | TGCAGTGCTCCGTCTATTCCTAATTCACCCCTCCACTTT | many | TRBJ1-6 | . | TRBV20-1
CASSEWGQGAAEETQYF | TGTGCCAGCAGTGAATGGGGACAGGGGGCGGCTGAAGAGACCCAGTACTTC | . | TRBJ2-5 | TRBD1 | TRBV25-1
CASSYRGRGGEAFF | TGTGCCAGCAGTTACAGGGGGCGCGGTGGTGAAGCTTTCTTT | many | TRBJ1-1 | TRBD1 | TRBV6-5
CSVVGGLVNEQYF | TGCAGCGTTGTGGGGGGACTGGTGAACGAGCAGTACTTC | . | TRBJ2-7 | . | TRBV29-1
CANSVRGQREDYGYTF | TGTGCCAACTCAGTCAGAGGACAGCGGGAAGACTATGGCTACACCTTC | few | TRBJ1-2 | . | TRBV6-2/TRBV6-3
CASSPLAGGGDEQYF | TGTGCCAGCAGCCCCCTAGCGGGGGGTGGCGACGAGCAGTACTTC | . | TRBJ2-7 | TRBD2 | TRBV7-9
CAINGQGTGELFF | TGTGCCATCAATGGACAGGGGACCGGGGAGCTGTTTTTT | . | TRBJ2-2 | TRBD1 | TRBV10-3
CASSVMGTEAFF | TGTGCCAGCAGTGTAATGGGCACTGAAGCTTTCTTT | . | TRBJ1-1 | . | TRBV2
CASSLGAGFNLYNEQFF | TGTGCCAGCAGTTTAGGCGCAGGGTTCAATTTATACAATGAGCAGTTCTTC | few | TRBJ2-1 | . | TRBV27
CASSRSRLGNEQYF | TGTGCCAGCAGTCGTTCTCGGTTGGGGAACGAGCAGTACTTC | . | TRBJ2-7 | . | TRBV12-3/TRBV12-4
CASSSGVTSNTGELFF | TGTGCCAGCAGCTCAGGTGTCACCTCGAACACCGGGGAGCTGTTTTTT | many | TRBJ2-2 | . | TRBV12-3/TRBV12-4
CSARVTGTAYEQYF | TGCAGTGCTAGAGTTACAGGGACGGCCTACGAGCAGTACTTC | few | TRBJ2-7 | . | TRBV20-1
CASSYSNDRENTGELFF | TGTGCCAGCAGTTACTCCAACGACAGGGAGAACACCGGGGAGCTGTTTTTT | many | TRBJ2-2 | TRBD1 | TRBV6-5